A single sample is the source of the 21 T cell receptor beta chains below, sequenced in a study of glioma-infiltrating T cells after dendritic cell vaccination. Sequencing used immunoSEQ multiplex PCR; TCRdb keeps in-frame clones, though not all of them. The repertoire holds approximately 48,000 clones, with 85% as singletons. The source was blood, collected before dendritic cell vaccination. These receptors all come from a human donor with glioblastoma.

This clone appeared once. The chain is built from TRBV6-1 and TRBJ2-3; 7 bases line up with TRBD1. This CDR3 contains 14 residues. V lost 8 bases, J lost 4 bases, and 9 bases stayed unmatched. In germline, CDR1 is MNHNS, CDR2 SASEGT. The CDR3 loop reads CASGVAGGADTQYF. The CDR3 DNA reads TGTGCCAGCGGGGTGGCAGGGGGAGCAGATACGCAGTATTTT.

The CDR3 spells CASSLLRGLVNTEAFF. The CDR3 DNA sequence: TGTGCCAGCAGCTTGCTTCGAGGACTTGTGAACACTGAAGCTTTCTTT. The gene calls are TRBV5-6 and TRBJ1-1; D gene unclear. Per germline, CDR1 SGHDT and CDR2 YYEEEE. The germline V and J ends were trimmed by 1 base and 0 bases, with 13 bases remaining between them. This CDR3 comprises 16 residues.

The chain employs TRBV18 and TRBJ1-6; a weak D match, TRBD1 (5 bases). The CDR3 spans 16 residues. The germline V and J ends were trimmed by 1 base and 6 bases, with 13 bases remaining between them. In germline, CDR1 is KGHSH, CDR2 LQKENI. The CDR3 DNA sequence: TGTGCCAGCTCACCACTACTAGCCGGGGGTAATTCACCCCTCCACTTT. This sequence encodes CASSPLLAGGNSPLHF. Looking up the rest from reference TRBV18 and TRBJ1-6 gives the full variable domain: NAGVMQNPRHLVRRRGQEARLRCSPMKGHSHVYWYRQLPEEGLKFMVYLQKENIIDESGMPKERFSAEFPKEGPSILRIQQVVRGDSAAYFCASSPLLAGGNSPLHFGNGTRLTVT.

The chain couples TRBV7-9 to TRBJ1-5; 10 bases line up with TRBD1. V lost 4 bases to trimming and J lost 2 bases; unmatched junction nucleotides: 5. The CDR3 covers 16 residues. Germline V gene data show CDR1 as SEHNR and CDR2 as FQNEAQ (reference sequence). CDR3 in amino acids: CASSSGTGAGNQPQHF. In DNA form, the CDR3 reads TGTGCCAGCAGCTCCGGGACAGGGGCCGGCAATCAGCCCCAGCATTTT. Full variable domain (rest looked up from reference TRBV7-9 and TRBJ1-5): DTGVSQNPRHKITKRGQNVTFRCDPISEHNRLYWYRQTLGQGPEFLTYFQNEAQLEKSRLLSDRFSAERPKGSFSTLEIQRTEQGDSAMYLCASSSGTGAGNQPQHFGDGTRLSIL.

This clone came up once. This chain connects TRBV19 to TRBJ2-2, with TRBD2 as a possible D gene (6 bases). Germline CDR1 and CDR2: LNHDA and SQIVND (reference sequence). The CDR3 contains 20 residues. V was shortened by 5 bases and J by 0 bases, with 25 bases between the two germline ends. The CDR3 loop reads CASSPGDIFSYSANTGELFF. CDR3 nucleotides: TGTGCCAGTAGTCCGGGGGATATCTTTTCTTATTCCGCGAACACCGGGGAGCTGTTTTTT.

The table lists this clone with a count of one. The CDR3 DNA reads as TGTGCCAGCAGCCAAGTTACGGGCAATCAGCCCCAGCATTTT. It encodes CASSQVTGNQPQHF. This rearrangement joins TRBV4-2 to TRBJ1-5, with D unclear. Germline V gene sequence: CDR1 LGHNA, CDR2 YNFKEQ. V shed 1 base and J shed 2 bases, with 6 bases lying between them. The CDR3 has 14 residues.

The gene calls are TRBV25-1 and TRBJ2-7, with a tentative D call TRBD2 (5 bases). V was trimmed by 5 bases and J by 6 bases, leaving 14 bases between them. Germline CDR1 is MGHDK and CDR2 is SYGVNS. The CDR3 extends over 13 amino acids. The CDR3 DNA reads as TGTGCCAGCAGTTTGGCAGGCGCGGGCGAGCAGTACTTC. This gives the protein CASSLAGAGEQYF.

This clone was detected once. The CDR3 reads CASSRRDRVYGYTF. DNA of the CDR3: TGTGCCAGCAGCCGCCGGGACAGGGTCTATGGCTACACCTTC. The genes are TRBV7-2 and TRBJ1-2; the match to TRBD1 covers 9 bases. The germline CDR1 and CDR2 sequences are SGHTA and FQGNSA. The CDR3 totals 14 residues. V shed 5 bases and J 4 bases; nucleotides not matched to a gene: 5. The whole variable domain, filled in from reference TRBV7-2 and TRBJ1-2, reads GAGVSQSPSNKVTEKGKDVELRCDPISGHTALYWYRQSLGQGLEFLIYFQGNSAPDKSGLPSDRFSAERTGGSVSTLTIQRTQQEDSAVYLCASSRRDRVYGYTFGSGTRLTVV.

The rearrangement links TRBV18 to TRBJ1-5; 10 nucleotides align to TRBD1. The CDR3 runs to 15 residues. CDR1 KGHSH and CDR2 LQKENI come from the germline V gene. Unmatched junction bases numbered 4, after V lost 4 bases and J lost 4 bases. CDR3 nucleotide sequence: TGTGCCAGCTCACTGGGGACAGGGGTGAATCAGCCCCAGCATTTT. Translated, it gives CASSLGTGVNQPQHF.

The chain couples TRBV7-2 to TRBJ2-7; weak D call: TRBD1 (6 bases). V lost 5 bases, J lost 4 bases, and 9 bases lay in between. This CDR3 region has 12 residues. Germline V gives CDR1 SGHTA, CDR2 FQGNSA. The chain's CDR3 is CASSRDTYEQYF. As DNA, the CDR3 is TGTGCCAGCAGCCGGGACACTTACGAGCAGTACTTC. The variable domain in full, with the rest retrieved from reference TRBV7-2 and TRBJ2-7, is GAGVSQSPSNKVTEKGKDVELRCDPISGHTALYWYRQSLGQGLEFLIYFQGNSAPDKSGLPSDRFSAERTGGSVSTLTIQRTQQEDSAVYLCASSRDTYEQYFGPGTRLTVT.

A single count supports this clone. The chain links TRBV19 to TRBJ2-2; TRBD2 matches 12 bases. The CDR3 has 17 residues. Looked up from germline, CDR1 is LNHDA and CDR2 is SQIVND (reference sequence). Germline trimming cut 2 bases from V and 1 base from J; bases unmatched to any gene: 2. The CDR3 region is CASSILAGGRNTGELFF. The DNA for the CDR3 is TGTGCCAGTAGTATACTAGCGGGGGGGCGGAACACCGGGGAGCTGTTTTTT.

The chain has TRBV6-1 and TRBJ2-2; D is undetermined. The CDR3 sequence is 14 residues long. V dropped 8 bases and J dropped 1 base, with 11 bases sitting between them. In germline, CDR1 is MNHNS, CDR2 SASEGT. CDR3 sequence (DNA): TGTGCCAGCCGCCCCACCAGGAACACCGGGGAGCTGTTTTTT. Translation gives CASRPTRNTGELFF.

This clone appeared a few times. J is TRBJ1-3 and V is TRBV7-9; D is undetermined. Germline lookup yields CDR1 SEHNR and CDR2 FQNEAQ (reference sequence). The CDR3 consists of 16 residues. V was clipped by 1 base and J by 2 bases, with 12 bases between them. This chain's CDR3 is CASSLDLLGAGNTIYF. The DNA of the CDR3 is TGTGCCAGCAGCTTAGACCTGCTTGGAGCTGGAAACACCATATATTTT. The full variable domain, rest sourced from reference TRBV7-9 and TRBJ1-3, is DTGVSQNPRHKITKRGQNVTFRCDPISEHNRLYWYRQTLGQGPEFLTYFQNEAQLEKSRLLSDRFSAERPKGSFSTLEIQRTEQGDSAMYLCASSLDLLGAGNTIYFGEGSWLTVV.

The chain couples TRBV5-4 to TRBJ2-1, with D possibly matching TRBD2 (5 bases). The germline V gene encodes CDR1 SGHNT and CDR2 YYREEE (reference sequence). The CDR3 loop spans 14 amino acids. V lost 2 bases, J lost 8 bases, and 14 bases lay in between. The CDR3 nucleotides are TGTGCCAGCAGCTTTACTAGTAATGCCGATGAGCAGTTCTTC. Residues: CASSFTSNADEQFF.

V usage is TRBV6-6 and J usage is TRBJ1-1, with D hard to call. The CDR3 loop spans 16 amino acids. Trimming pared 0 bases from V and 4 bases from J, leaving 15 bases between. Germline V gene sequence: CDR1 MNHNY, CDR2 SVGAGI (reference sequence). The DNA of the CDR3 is TGTGCCAGCAGTTACTCGATAAAGGTTTGGGCCACTGAAGCTTTCTTT. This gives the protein CASSYSIKVWATEAFF.

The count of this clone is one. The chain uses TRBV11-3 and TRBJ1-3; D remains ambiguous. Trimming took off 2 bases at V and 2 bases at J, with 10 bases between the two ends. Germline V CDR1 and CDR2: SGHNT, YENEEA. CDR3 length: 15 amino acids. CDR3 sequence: CASSLLEGAGNTIYF. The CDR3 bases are TGTGCCAGCAGCTTATTAGAGGGAGCTGGAAACACCATATATTTT.

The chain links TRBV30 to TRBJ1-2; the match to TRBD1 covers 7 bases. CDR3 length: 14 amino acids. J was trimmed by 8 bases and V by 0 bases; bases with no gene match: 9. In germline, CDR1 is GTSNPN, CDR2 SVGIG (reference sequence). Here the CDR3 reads CAWSVATGITGYTF. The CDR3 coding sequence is TGTGCCTGGAGTGTCGCGACAGGGATAACCGGCTACACCTTC.

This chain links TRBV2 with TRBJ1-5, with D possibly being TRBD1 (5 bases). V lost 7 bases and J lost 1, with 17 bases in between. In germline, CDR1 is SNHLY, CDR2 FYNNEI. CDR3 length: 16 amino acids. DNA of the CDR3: TGTGCCAGCACACCAGGAGGGAGGGGAAGCAATCAGCCCCAGCATTTT. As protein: CASTPGGRGSNQPQHF. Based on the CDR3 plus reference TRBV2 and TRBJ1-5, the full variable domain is EPEVTQTPSHQVTQMGQEVILRCVPISNHLYFYWYRQILGQKVEFLVSFYNNEISEKSEIFDDQFSVERPDGSNFTLKIRSTKLEDSAMYFCASTPGGRGSNQPQHFGDGTRLSIL.

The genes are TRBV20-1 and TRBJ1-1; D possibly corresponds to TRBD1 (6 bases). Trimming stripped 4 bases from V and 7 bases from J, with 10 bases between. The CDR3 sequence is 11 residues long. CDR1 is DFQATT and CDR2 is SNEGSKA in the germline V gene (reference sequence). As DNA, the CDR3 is TGCAGTGCTAACAGGGACAATGAAGCTTTCTTT. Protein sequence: CSANRDNEAFF.

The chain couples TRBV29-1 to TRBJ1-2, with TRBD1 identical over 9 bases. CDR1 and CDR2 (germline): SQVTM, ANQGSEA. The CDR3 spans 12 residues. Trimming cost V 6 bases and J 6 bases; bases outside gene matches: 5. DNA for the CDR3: TGCAGCGTCCTACAGGGGGCGAATGGCTACACCTTC. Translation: CSVLQGANGYTF.

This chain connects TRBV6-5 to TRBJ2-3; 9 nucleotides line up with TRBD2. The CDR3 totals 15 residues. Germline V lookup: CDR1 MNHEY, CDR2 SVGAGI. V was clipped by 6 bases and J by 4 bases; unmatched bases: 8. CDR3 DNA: TGTGCCAGCAGAGGCGCGGGGGGGCGGGCAGATACGCAGTATTTT. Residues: CASRGAGGRADTQYF.